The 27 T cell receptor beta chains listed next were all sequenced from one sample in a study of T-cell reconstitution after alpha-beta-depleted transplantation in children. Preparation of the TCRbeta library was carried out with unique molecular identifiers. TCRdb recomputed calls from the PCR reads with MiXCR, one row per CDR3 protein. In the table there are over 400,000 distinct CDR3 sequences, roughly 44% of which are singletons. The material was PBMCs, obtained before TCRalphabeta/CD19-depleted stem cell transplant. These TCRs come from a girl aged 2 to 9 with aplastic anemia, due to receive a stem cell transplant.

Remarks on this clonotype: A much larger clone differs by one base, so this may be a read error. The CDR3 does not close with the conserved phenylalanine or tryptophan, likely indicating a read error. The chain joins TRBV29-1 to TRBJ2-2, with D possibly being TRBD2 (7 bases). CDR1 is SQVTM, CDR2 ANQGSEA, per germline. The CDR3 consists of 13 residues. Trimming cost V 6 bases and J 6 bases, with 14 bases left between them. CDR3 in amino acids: CSVGKGGAGELFL. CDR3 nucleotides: TGCAGCGTAGGAAAGGGGGGGGCCGGGGAGCTGTTTTTA.

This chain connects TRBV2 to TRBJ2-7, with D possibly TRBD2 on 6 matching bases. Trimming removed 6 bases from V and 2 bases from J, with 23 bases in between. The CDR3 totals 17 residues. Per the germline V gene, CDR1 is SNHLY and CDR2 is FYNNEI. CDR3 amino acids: CASSQSPSGWGAYEQYF. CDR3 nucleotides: TGTGCCAGCAGCCAGAGCCCCTCAGGTTGGGGGGCCTACGAGCAGTACTTC.

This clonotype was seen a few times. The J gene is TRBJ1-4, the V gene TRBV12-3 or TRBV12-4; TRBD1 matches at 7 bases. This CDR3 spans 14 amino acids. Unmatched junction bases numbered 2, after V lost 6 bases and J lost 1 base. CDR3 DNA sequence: TGTGCCAGCAGGCAGGGGGAAACTAATGAAAAACTGTTTTTT. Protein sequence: CASRQGETNEKLFF.

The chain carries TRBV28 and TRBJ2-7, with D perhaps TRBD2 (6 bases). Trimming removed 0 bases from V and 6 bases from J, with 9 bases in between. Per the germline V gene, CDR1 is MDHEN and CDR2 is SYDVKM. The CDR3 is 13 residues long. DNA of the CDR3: TGTGCCAGCAGTTTATGGGGCGGGATCGAGCAGTACTTC. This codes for CASSLWGGIEQYF.

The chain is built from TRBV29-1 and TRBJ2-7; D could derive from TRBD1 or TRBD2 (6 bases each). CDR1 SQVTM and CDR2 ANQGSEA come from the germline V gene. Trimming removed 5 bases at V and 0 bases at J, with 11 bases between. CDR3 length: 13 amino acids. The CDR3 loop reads CSVPGGGSYEQYF. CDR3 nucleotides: TGCAGCGTTCCTGGAGGGGGCTCCTACGAGCAGTACTTC.

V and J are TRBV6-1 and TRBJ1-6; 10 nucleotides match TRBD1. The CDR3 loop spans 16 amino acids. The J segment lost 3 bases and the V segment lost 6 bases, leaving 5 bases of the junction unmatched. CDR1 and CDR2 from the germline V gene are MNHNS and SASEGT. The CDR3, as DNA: TGTGCCAGCAGAGGCGGACAGGGGGTCTATAATTCACCCCTCCACTTT. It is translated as CASRGGQGVYNSPLHF.

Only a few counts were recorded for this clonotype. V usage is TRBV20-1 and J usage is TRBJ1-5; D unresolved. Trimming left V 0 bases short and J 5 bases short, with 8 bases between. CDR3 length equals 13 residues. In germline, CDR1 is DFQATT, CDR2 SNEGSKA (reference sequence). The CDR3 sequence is CSARDYRDQPQHF. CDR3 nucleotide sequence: TGCAGTGCTAGAGATTATAGGGATCAGCCCCAGCATTTT.

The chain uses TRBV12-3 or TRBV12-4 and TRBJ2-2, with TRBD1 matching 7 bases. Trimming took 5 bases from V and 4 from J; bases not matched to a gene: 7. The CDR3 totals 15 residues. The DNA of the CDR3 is TGTGCCAGCAGTGCCCCGGGGACAGTCACCGGGGAGCTGTTTTTT. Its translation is CASSAPGTVTGELFF.

CDR3 coding DNA: TGTGCCTGGAAGGTCTCCAGACAGAATGTTGACTATGGCTACACCTTC. It codes for CAWKVSRQNVDYGYTF. The chain joins TRBV30 to TRBJ1-2, with a possible D match to TRBD1 (5 bases). Germline CDR1 GTSNPN, CDR2 SVGIG (reference sequence). The CDR3 sequence is 16 residues long. V lost 4 bases, J lost 3 bases, and 21 bases lay in between.

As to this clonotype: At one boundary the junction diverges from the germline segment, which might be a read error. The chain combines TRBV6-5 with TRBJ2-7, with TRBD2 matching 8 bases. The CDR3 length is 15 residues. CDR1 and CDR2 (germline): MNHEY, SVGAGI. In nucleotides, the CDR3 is TGTGCCAGCGGTTACTCCGGGAGGGCGTCCTACGAGCAGTACTTC. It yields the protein CASGYSGRASYEQYF.

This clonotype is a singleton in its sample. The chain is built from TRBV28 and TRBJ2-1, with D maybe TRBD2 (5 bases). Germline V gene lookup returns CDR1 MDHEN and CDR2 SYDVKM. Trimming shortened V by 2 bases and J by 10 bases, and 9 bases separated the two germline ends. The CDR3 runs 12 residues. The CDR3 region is CASSLEGKEQFF. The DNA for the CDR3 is TGTGCCAGCAGTTTAGAGGGCAAAGAGCAGTTCTTC.

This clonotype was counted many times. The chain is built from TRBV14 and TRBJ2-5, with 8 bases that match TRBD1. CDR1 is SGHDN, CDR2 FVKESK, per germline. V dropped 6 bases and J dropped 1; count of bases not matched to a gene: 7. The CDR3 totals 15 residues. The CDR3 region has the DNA TGTGCCAGCAGTCAAAACACAGGGGGCCAAGAGACCCAGTACTTC. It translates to CASSQNTGGQETQYF.

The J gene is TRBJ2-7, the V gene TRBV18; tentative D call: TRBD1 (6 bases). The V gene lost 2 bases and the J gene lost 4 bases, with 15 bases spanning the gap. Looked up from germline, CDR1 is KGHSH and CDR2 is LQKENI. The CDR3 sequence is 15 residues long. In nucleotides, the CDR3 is TGTGCCAGCTCACCATGGACAGTTAAGGAGTACGAGCAGTACTTC. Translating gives CASSPWTVKEYEQYF.

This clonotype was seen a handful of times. CDR3 amino acids: CASSLDTSGSGEQFF. CDR3 DNA sequence: TGCGCCAGCAGCTTGGACACTAGCGGGAGCGGTGAGCAGTTCTTC. This chain links TRBV5-1 with TRBJ2-1; 11 bases map to TRBD2. Germline V gene sequence: CDR1 SGHRS, CDR2 YFSETQ. The CDR3 runs to 15 residues. V gave up 0 bases and J gave up 9 bases; unmatched junction bases: 5. The full variable domain, completed using reference TRBV5-1 and TRBJ2-1, is KAGVTQTPRYLIKTRGQQVTLSCSPISGHRSVSWYQQTPGQGLQFLFEYFSETQRNKGNFPGRFSGRQFSNSRSEMNVSTLELGDSALYLCASSLDTSGSGEQFFGPGTRLTVL.

The CDR3 sequence is CASSLGGADNEQFF. The CDR3 DNA follows: TGCGCCAGCAGCTTGGGGGGGGCCGACAATGAGCAGTTCTTC. This chain joins TRBV5-1 and TRBJ2-1, with D perhaps given as TRBD1 or TRBD2 (6 bases each). The CDR3 consists of 14 residues. The germline V gene has CDR1 SGHRS and CDR2 YFSETQ. V lost 0 bases to trimming and J lost 5 bases, with 9 bases between them.

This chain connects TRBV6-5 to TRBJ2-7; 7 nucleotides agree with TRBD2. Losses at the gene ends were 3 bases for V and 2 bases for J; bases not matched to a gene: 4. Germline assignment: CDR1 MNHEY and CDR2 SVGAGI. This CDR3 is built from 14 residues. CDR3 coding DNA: TGTGCCAGCAGTTATGCCCTAGCGGCCTACGAGCAGTACTTC. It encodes CASSYALAAYEQYF.

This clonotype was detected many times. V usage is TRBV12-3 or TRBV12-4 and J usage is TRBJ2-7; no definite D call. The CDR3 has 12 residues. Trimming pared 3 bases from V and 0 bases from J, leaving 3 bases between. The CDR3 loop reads CASSFGSYEQYF. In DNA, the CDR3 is TGTGCCAGCAGTTTTGGCTCCTACGAGCAGTACTTC.

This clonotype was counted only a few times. CDR3: CASSQDPTAYNEQFF. The CDR3 DNA follows: TGCGCCAGCAGCCAAGATCCTACAGCCTACAATGAGCAGTTCTTC. The chain uses TRBV4-1 and TRBJ2-1; D not resolved. The CDR3 contains 15 residues. Germline V gene lookup returns CDR1 MGHRA and CDR2 YSYEKL. V was clipped by 0 bases and J by 2 bases, with 8 bases between them.

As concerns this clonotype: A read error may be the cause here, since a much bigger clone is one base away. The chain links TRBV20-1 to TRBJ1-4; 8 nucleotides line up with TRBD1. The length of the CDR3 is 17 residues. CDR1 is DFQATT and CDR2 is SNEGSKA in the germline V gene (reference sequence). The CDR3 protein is CCARSWGQDQIGEKLFF. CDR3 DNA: TGCTGTGCTAGATCCTGGGGACAGGACCAGATAGGGGAAAAACTGTTTTTT.

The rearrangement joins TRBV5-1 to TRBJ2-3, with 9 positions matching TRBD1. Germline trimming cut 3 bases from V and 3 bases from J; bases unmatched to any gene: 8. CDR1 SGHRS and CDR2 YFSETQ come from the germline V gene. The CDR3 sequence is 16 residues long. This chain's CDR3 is CASSWGTGHVTDTQYF. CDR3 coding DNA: TGCGCCAGCAGCTGGGGGACAGGGCATGTTACAGATACGCAGTATTTT.

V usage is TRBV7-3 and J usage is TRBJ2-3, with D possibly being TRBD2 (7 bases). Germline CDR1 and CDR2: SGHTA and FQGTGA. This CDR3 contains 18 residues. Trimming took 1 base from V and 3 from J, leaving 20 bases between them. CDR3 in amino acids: CASSLNPRGGGHTDTQYF. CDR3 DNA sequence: TGTGCCAGCAGCTTAAATCCACGCGGCGGGGGCCATACAGATACGCAGTATTTT.

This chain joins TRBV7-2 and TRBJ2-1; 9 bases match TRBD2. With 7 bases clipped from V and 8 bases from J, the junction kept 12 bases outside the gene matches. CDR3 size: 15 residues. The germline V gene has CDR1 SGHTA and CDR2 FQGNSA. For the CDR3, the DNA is TGTGCCAGCATCTTGGCTGCGGGAGGGAACTATGAGCAGTTCTTC. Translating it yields CASILAAGGNYEQFF.

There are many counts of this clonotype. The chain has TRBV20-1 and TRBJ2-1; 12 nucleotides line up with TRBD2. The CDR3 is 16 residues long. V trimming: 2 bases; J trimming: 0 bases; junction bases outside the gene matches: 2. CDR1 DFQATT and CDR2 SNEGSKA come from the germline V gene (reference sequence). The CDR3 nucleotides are TGCAGTGCTAGAAAACTAGCGGGAGGCTCCTACAATGAGCAGTTCTTC. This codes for CSARKLAGGSYNEQFF.

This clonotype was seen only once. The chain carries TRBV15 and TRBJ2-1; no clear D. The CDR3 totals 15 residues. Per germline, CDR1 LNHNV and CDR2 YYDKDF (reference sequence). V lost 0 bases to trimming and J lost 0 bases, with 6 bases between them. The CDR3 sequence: CATSRDSNSYNEQFF. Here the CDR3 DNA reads TGTGCCACCAGCAGAGACAGCAACTCCTACAATGAGCAGTTCTTC.

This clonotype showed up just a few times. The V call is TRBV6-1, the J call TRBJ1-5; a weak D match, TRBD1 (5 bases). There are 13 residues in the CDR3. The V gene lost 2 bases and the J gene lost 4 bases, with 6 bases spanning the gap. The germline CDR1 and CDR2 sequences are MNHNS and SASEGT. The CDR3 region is CASSENRNQPQHF. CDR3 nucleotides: TGTGCCAGCAGTGAAAACAGGAATCAGCCCCAGCATTTT.

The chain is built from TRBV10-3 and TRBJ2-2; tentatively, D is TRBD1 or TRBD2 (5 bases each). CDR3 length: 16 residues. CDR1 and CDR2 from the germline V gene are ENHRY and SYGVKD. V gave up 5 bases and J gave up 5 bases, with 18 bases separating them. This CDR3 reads CAISLGSRGPTGELFF. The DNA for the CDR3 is TGTGCCATCAGTTTGGGATCCCGGGGACCGACCGGGGAGCTGTTTTTT.

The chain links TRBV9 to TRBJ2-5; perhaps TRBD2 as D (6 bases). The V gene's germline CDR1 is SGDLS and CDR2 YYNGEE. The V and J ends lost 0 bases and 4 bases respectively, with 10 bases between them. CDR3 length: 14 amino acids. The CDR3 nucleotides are TGTGCCAGCAGCGTAGTGGCGGGACGAGAGACCCAGTACTTC. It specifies CASSVVAGRETQYF.